These T cell receptor beta chains were read from a single sample in a study of blood T cell repertoires in COVID-19. Some clones are missing from TCRdb's copy, which holds only in-frame ones; the method was immunoSEQ multiplex PCR. The sample has 150,000 to 200,000 clones; 80% to 85% are singletons. What was sequenced was PBMCs or T cells enriched from blood (not recorded which). The receptors come from a woman aged 45-65 years who had recovered from COVID-19. The CDR3 runs from the conserved cysteine through the conserved F or W. A D gene is named only where the DNA matches it firmly. Size is stated for part of the rows, as once, few or many counts, or as a class when the clone is expanded.

V gene	J gene	clone size	D gene	CDR3 DNA	CDR3 protein
TRBV11-3	TRBJ1-1	few	NA	TGTGCCAGCAGCATTAGATCTAACACTGAAGCTTTCTTT	CASSIRSNTEAFF
TRBV4-3	TRBJ1-6	NA	NA	TGCGCCAGCAGCCAAGCGGGGGTATACTCACCCCTCCACTTT	CASSQAGVYSPLHF
TRBV5-5	TRBJ2-7	NA	NA	TGTGCCAGCAGCTTGGGAATCGCCCCCGGGGGTGGGGAGCAGTACTTC	CASSLGIAPGGGEQYF
TRBV7-2	TRBJ1-2	NA	NA	TGTGCCAGCAGCCCACTAAACTATGGCTACACCTTC	CASSPLNYGYTF
TRBV27	TRBJ2-3	NA	TRBD2	TGTGCCAGCAGTTTACGTAGCGGGACTACAGATACGCAGTATTTT	CASSLRSGTTDTQYF
TRBV3-1/TRBV3-2	TRBJ2-7	NA	TRBD1	TGTGCCAGCAGCCAAGCCGGGACAGGGGTTCTCTACGAGCAGTACTTC	CASSQAGTGVLYEQYF
TRBV28	TRBJ2-7	NA	NA	TGTGCCAGCAGTCCCCGAGAGGGCTACTACGAGCAGTACTTC	CASSPREGYYEQYF
TRBV9	TRBJ2-2	few	NA	TGTGCCAGCAGCGTAGCTACTAGGGCTACTACCGGGGAGCTGTTTTTT	CASSVATRATTGELFF
TRBV9	TRBJ1-2	once	NA	TGTGCCAGCAGCGCGGTCCAGGGGTTAAGTCAGAGCTACACCTTC	CASSAVQGLSQSYTF
TRBV7-8	TRBJ1-1	NA	NA	TGTGCCAGCAGCCGAATTATGAACACTGAAGCTTTCTTT	CASSRIMNTEAFF
TRBV10-3	TRBJ1-6	NA	TRBD1	TGTGCCATCAACACAGGGGATAATTCACCCCTCCACTTT	CAINTGDNSPLHF
TRBV4-3	TRBJ1-4	NA	NA	TGCGCCAGCAGCCAAGTCTTCACCCAGGCAAATAATGAAAAACTGTTTTTT	CASSQVFTQANNEKLFF
TRBV12-3/TRBV12-4	TRBJ1-2	NA	TRBD1	TGTGCCACCGGGACAGGGGTCCTCCATGGCTACACCTTC	CATGTGVLHGYTF
TRBV7-2	TRBJ2-7	NA	NA	TGTGCCAGCAGCTACCTAGGTTACGAGCAGTACTTC	CASSYLGYEQYF
TRBV2	TRBJ1-2	NA	NA	TGTGCCAGCAGTGAAGTCTCCAGGGAATATGGCTACACCTTC	CASSEVSREYGYTF
TRBV12-5	TRBJ1-5	once	NA	TGTGCTAGTGCCTCTCAGGTCGGTCGAAATCAGCCCCAGCATTTT	CASASQVGRNQPQHF
TRBV4-2	TRBJ1-1	NA	NA	TGTGCCAGCAGCCAAGATGTTCTGGGGGCCACTGAAGCTTTCTTT	CASSQDVLGATEAFF